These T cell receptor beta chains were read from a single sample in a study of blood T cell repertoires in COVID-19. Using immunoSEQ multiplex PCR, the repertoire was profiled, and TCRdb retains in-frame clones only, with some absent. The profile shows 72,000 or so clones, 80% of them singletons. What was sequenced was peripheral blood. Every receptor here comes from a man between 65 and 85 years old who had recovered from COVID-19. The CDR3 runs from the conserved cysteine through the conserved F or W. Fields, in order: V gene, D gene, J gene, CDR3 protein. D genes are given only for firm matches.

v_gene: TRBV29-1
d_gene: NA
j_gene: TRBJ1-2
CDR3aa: CSVQGYYGYTF

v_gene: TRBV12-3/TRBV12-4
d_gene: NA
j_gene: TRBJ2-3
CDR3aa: CASSARDTDTQYF

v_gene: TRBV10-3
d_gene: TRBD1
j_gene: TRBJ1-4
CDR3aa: CATTSGQGQEKLFF

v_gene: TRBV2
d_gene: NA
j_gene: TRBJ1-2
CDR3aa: CASSEQDRAGGYTF

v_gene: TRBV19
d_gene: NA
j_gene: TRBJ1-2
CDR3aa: CASSLNYGYTF

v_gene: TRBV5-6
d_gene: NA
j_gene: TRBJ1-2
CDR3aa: CASSQEAYGYTF

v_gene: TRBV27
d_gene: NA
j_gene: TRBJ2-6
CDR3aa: CASNKELITGANVLTF

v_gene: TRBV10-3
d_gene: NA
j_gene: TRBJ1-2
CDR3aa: CAISPDGDYGYTF

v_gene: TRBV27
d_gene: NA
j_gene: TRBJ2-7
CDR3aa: CASKGGVSYEQYF

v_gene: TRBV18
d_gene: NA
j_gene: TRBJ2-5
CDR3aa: CASSPPAGGKGETQYF

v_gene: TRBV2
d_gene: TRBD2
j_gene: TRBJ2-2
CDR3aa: CASSDAGGRTSGVWTGELFF

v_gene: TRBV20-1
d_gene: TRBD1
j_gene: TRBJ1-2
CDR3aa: CSASLPGGDYGYTF

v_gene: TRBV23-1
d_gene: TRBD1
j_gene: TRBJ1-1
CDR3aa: CASSQEPGQGAFF